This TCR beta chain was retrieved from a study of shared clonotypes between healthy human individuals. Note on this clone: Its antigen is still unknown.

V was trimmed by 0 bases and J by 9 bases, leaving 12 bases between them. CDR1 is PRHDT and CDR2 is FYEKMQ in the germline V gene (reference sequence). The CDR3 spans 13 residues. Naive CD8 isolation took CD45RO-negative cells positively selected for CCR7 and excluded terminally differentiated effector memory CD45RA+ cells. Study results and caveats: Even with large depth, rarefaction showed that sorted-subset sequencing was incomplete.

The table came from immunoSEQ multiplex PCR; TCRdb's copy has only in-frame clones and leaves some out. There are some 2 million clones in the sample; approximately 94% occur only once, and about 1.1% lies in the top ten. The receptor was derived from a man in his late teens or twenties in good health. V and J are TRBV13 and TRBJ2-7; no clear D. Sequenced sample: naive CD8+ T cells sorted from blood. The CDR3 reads CASSLGRQSLQYF. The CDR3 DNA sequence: TGTGCCAGCAGCTTAGGCCGGCAGTCGTTGCAGTACTTC. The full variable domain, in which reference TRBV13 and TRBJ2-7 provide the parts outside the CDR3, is AAGVIQSPRHLIKEKRETATLKCYPIPRHDTVYWYQQGPGQDPQFLISFYEKMQSDKGSIPDRFSAQQFSDYHSELNMSSLELGDSALYFCASSLGRQSLQYFGPGTRLTVT.